This entry concerns a single T cell receptor beta chain. Its specificity is not known. Between the trimmed V and J ends, which lost 5 bases and 2 bases, there was a span of 3 bases. The CDR3 covers 11 residues. Germline V lookup: CDR1 SGHTA, CDR2 FQGNSA. This entry belongs to a study of CD8+ T cells in alopecia areata. At the level of the study: At a dose of 5 to 10 mg twice daily, oral tofacitinib was given to treated patients. General observations from the study: Affected lesional scalp, above all in alopecia totalis/universalis, was more clonal than normal scalp.

The authors extracted RNA and reverse transcribed it into cDNA as the sequencing template. Profiled with immunoSEQ multiplex PCR; TCRdb holds only in-frame clones, not every one. The sample contains about 150,000 clones, approximately 50% of which appear only once. V is TRBV7-2 and J is TRBJ2-5; D is unresolved. This receptor was identified in a human donor with alopecia areata. Sequenced material: CD4+ T cells sorted from blood. CDR3 DNA: TGTGCCAGCAGCATGCAAGAGACCCAGTACTTC. It specifies CASSMQETQYF.